The sequence of this T cell receptor beta chain was determined in a study of cytomegalovirus exposure and HLA in healthy donors. Study-wide points: Most TCR sequences showed up rarely, but some public TCRs showed up in many donors. Immune exposure information comprised only CMV serostatus. Presence/absence results assume similar sequencing depth per donor, which may not hold.

Deletions cut 0 bases from V and 6 bases from J, with 6 bases between. This CDR3 region has 12 residues. The germline V gene encodes CDR1 SGHNT and CDR2 YYREEE (reference sequence). Regarding this clone: The antigen is undetermined.

The PCR made use of 60 Vbeta and 13 Jbeta primers. Assay used: immunoSEQ multiplex PCR; TCRdb lists only in-frame clones, some missing. In the table there are roughly 200,000 clones, around 80% of which are singletons. The clonotype originates from a man in his thirties or forties in good health and CMV-seronegative. The specimen sequenced was PBMCs. The chain combines TRBV5-4 with TRBJ1-2, with D tentatively TRBD1 (6 bases). In DNA form, the CDR3 reads TGTGCCAGCAGCTTGGACAGGGATGGCTACACCTTC. Translated, it gives CASSLDRDGYTF.